There are a few counts of the clone carrying this T cell receptor beta chain. Its antigen is undetermined. Using RNA transcripts as the source, TCR beta CDR3 regions were amplified. Carried out on the TCR CDR3, a first-round RT-PCR used the HTBI primer set. TCRdb reanalysed the multiplex PCR reads using MiXCR and keeps one entry per CDR3 protein. The top ten hold over 45% of the sample, which has hundreds of thousands of distinct CDR3 sequences, approximately 20% seen once. PBMCs stemmed from around 10 ml fresh peripheral blood. The germline V gene encodes CDR1 MDHEN and CDR2 SYDVKM. Trimming stripped 7 bases from V and 3 bases from J, with 16 bases between. The CDR3 runs to 16 residues. This sample is drawn from a study of T cells in Graves' hyperthyroidism and ophthalmopathy. At the level of the study: Before treatment of any kind, peripheral blood was taken at initial diagnosis.

Overall study findings and caveats: In blood, most of the thyroid clonotypes expanded above 0.001 were also present.

The TCR was taken from a man aged 35-49 years with Graves' ophthalmopathy. The chain joins TRBV28 to TRBJ1-6; no reliable D call. Sequenced: blood. The CDR3 loop is CASTIGRNLYNSPLHF. The CDR3 nucleotides are TGTGCCAGCACCATAGGACGGAACCTCTATAATTCACCCCTCCACTTT.